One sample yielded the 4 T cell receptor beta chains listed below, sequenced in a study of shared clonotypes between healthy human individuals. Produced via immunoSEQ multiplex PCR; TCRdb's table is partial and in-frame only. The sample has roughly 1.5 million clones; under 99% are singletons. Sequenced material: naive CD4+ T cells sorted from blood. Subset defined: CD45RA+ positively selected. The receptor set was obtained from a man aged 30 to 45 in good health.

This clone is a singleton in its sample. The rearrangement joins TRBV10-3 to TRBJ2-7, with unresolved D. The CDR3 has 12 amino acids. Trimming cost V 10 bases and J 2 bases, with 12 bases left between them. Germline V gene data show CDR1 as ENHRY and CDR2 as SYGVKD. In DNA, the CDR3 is TGTGCCACCCGGACCCCCGCCTACGAGCAGTACTTC. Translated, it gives CATRTPAYEQYF.

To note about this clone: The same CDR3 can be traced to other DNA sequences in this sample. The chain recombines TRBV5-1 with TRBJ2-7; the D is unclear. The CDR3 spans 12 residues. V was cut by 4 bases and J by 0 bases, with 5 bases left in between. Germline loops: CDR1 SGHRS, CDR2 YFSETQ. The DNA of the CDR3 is TGCGCCAGCAGCCCTAGCTCCTACGAGCAGTACTTC. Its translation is CASSPSSYEQYF.

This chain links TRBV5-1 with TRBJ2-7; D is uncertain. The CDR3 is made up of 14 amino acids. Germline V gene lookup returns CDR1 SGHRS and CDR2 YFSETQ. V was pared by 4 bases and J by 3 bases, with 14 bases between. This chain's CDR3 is CASSPPSVYYEQYF. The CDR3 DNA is TGCGCCAGCAGCCCGCCTTCCGTATACTACGAGCAGTACTTC.

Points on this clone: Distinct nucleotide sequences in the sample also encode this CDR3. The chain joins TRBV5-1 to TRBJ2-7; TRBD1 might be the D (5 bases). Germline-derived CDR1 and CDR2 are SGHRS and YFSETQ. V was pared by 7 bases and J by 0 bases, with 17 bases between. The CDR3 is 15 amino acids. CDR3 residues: CASSLGPSSSYEQYF. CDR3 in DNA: TGCGCCAGCTCCCTGGGGCCCTCCAGCTCCTACGAGCAGTACTTC.